This record concerns one T cell receptor beta chain sequence. The antigen is unknown. These data are taken from a study of persistence of HIV-infected CD4 T cells. Sequencing used immunoSEQ version 4 in survey mode. TCRdb's copy holds only in-frame clones and misses some; the assay was immunoSEQ multiplex PCR. The table lists about 36,000 clones, more than 75% of them singletons. Overlapping HIV-1 Gag 15-mer peptides at 0.8 to 1 ug per peptide per mL were used. CD40L-negative CD69-negative CD45RO-high memory CD4+ T cells were sorted as populations depleted of antigen-responding cells. Plasma HIV-1 RNA stayed below 50 copies/mL for at least 4 years. The source was cultured CD4+ T cells from PBMCs, collected from a patient who received antiretroviral therapy. The sequence came from an adult with HIV. The donor label of this sample is uncertain.

The CDR3 DNA reads TGTGCCAGCAGTTTCCGATCCACCGGGGAGCTGTTTTTT. As protein: CASSFRSTGELFF. This rearrangement joins TRBV12-3 or TRBV12-4 to TRBJ2-2; no reliable D call. Trimming cost V 3 bases and J 4 bases, with 6 bases left between them. The CDR3 spans 13 residues.